The 17 T cell receptor beta chains below come from one sample, sequenced in a study of T cells after yellow fever vaccination. MiXCR, applied by TCRdb to the 5' RACE reads, yields one record per CDR3 protein. The sample includes about 240,000 distinct CDR3 sequences, 3.6% seen only once; the top ten take approximately 18%. The sample in question was PBMCs, obtained 15 days after the yellow fever booster vaccination. These receptors all stem from a man younger than 35 who received the YFV17D yellow fever vaccine.

This clonotype occurred many times. The chain links TRBV6-4 to TRBJ2-3, with D perhaps TRBD1 or TRBD2 (5 bases each). The CDR3 runs to 13 residues. Looked up from germline, CDR1 is MRHNA and CDR2 is SNTAGT. V lost 6 bases and J lost 6, with 13 bases in between. For the CDR3, the DNA is TGTGCCAGCAGCCGGGGCCCCGGGGATACGCAGTATTTT. Translating gives CASSRGPGDTQYF.

This clonotype was recorded at least ten times. The V and J genes are TRBV12-3 or TRBV12-4 and TRBJ1-1; a possible D gene is TRBD1 (6 bases). The CDR3 sequence is 15 residues long. The V and J ends lost 6 bases and 7 bases respectively, with 21 bases between them. CDR3 bases: TGTGCCAGCAGGATATGGGGGGCGCAGGGAGGTGAAGCTTTCTTT. Translation gives CASRIWGAQGGEAFF.

V is TRBV28 and J is TRBJ1-1; 7 nucleotides line up with TRBD1. Germline V gives CDR1 MDHEN, CDR2 SYDVKM. Trimming removed 6 bases from V and 8 bases from J; junction bases left unmatched: 15. This CDR3 comprises 15 residues. Here the CDR3 reads CASRTLYEGAGEAFF. The CDR3 nucleotides read TGTGCCAGCAGGACCCTCTATGAGGGGGCGGGGGAAGCTTTCTTT.

In its sample, this clonotype was seen many times. This chain uses TRBV5-1 with TRBJ2-1, with 8 bases aligning to TRBD1. The ends lost 2 bases at V and 0 bases at J; junction bases unmatched: 7. The CDR3 is 17 residues long. Germline loops: CDR1 SGHRS, CDR2 YFSETQ. CDR3 in DNA: TGCGCCAGCAGCTTAAGGGATACAGGGGGCTCCTACAATGAGCAGTTCTTC. This translates into CASSLRDTGGSYNEQFF. The full variable domain, with the rest looked up from reference TRBV5-1 and TRBJ2-1, is KAGVTQTPRYLIKTRGQQVTLSCSPISGHRSVSWYQQTPGQGLQFLFEYFSETQRNKGNFPGRFSGRQFSNSRSEMNVSTLELGDSALYLCASSLRDTGGSYNEQFFGPGTRLTVL.

There are many counts of this clonotype. The J gene is TRBJ2-1, the V gene TRBV7-3; 11 nucleotides align to TRBD2. CDR3 length: 17 amino acids. J lost 0 bases, V lost 5 bases, and 6 bases had no gene match. The germline gives CDR1 SGHTA, CDR2 FQGTGA. This chain's CDR3 is CASSPTSGGSSYNEQFF. Here the CDR3 DNA reads TGTGCCAGCAGCCCAACTAGCGGGGGTAGCTCCTACAATGAGCAGTTCTTC.

This clonotype showed up many times. This chain links TRBV29-1 with TRBJ1-1; 7 nucleotides line up with TRBD1. There are 14 residues in the CDR3. Germline CDR1 and CDR2: SQVTM and ANQGSEA. The V segment lost 6 bases and the J segment 4 bases; nucleotides outside the gene matches: 11. Here the CDR3 DNA reads TGCAGCGTAGAACAGGGGATCCCGGGCACTGAAGCTTTCTTT. It translates to CSVEQGIPGTEAFF.

This clonotype was observed many times. This chain connects TRBV6-5 to TRBJ2-3; tentatively, D is TRBD2 (7 bases). The CDR3 totals 15 residues. Germline V CDR1 and CDR2: MNHEY, SVGAGI. Trimming removed 8 bases from V and 3 bases from J, with 18 bases in between. The CDR3 region is CASLRGGGATDTQYF. The CDR3 nucleotides are TGTGCCAGCCTAAGGGGTGGGGGGGCTACAGATACGCAGTATTTT.

V gene TRBV19 combines with J gene TRBJ1-5, with D perhaps matching TRBD1 (6 bases). This CDR3 has 9 amino acids. Germline V gene lookup returns CDR1 LNHDA and CDR2 SQIVND (reference sequence). CDR3 in amino acids: CGGGPPQHF. The CDR3 nucleotides read TGTGGGGGGGGGCCGCCCCAGCATTTT.

Judged by abundance, this clonotype is medium-sized. The chain uses TRBV11-2 and TRBJ2-2, with TRBD2 matching over 10 bases. V lost 8 bases to trimming and J lost 4 bases; unmatched junction nucleotides: 7. CDR1 and CDR2 from the germline V gene are SGHAT and FQNNGV. There are 15 residues in the CDR3. The CDR3 is CASWGGLALTGELFF. In nucleotides, the CDR3 is TGTGCCAGCTGGGGGGGACTAGCGCTCACCGGGGAGCTGTTTTTT.

The rearrangement links TRBV4-2 to TRBJ2-3, with 11 bases fitting TRBD2. The length of the CDR3 is 16 residues. In germline, CDR1 is LGHNA, CDR2 YNFKEQ. Trimming at V came to 0 bases and at J to 4 bases, leaving 3 bases not matched to a gene. The CDR3 nucleotides read TGTGCCAGCAGCCAAGATGGACTAGCGGGTTCAGATACGCAGTATTTT. Translation gives CASSQDGLAGSDTQYF.

This clonotype was seen many times. The J gene is TRBJ1-4, the V gene TRBV27, with a possible D match to TRBD1 (6 bases). Germline-derived CDR1 and CDR2 are MNHEY and SMNVEV (reference sequence). The CDR3 length is 16 residues. Deletions cut 5 bases from V and 3 bases from J, with 16 bases between. As DNA, the CDR3 is TGTGCCAGCAGTGACAGGCCTTATCGGGCTAATGAAAAACTGTTTTTT. It is translated as CASSDRPYRANEKLFF. Complete variable domain (other parts from reference TRBV27 and TRBJ1-4): EAQVTQNPRYLITVTGKKLTVTCSQNMNHEYMSWYRQDPGLGLRQIYYSMNVEVTDKGDVPEGYKVSRKEKRNFPLILESPSPNQTSLYFCASSDRPYRANEKLFFGSGTQLSVL.

There are many counts of this clonotype. This chain joins TRBV12-3 or TRBV12-4 and TRBJ2-1, with 9 nucleotides matching TRBD1. The CDR3 is 16 amino acids. Trimming at V came to 5 bases and at J to 7 bases, leaving 12 bases not matched to a gene. CDR3 nucleotide sequence: TGTGCCAGCAGTCCACCCCGGGACAGGGTTGGTAATGAGCAGTTCTTC. It encodes CASSPPRDRVGNEQFF.

This clonotype has a count of ten or more. V and J are TRBV7-8 and TRBJ2-1; weak D call: TRBD1 (5 bases). V was trimmed by 3 bases and J by 6 bases, leaving 15 bases between them. The CDR3 runs 15 residues. Germline CDR1 SGHVS, CDR2 FQNEAQ. CDR3 nucleotide sequence: TGTGCCAGCAGCTTCGCCAGGGATAGGGCCAATGAGCAGTTCTTC. It yields the protein CASSFARDRANEQFF.

This clonotype has ten or more counts. This chain links TRBV7-6 with TRBJ2-5; unclear D gene. CDR1 is SGHVS and CDR2 is FNYEAQ in the germline V gene. This CDR3 contains 12 residues. V was pared by 1 base and J by 4 bases, with 4 bases between. The CDR3: CASSLDRETQYF. CDR3 nucleotides: TGTGCCAGCAGCTTAGATCGAGAGACCCAGTACTTC.

This clonotype is termed large. V is TRBV5-5 and J is TRBJ1-5, with D perhaps TRBD1 (5 bases). This CDR3 comprises 15 residues. V was trimmed by 2 bases and J by 9 bases, leaving 18 bases between them. Per germline, CDR1 SGHKS and CDR2 YYEKEE (reference sequence). This CDR3 reads CASSLYRDSPRPQHF. The CDR3 region has the DNA TGTGCCAGCAGCTTATACCGGGACTCCCCCAGGCCCCAGCATTTT.

This clonotype has ten or more counts. This rearrangement joins TRBV7-9 to TRBJ2-1; 15 bases are shared with TRBD2. Germline V gives CDR1 SEHNR, CDR2 FQNEAQ (reference sequence). Germline trimming cut 4 bases from V and 0 bases from J; bases unmatched to any gene: 13. The CDR3 extends over 21 amino acids. The CDR3 sequence: CASSSSPGLAGGQGSYNEQFF. CDR3 in DNA: TGTGCCAGCAGCTCTTCCCCTGGACTAGCGGGGGGGCAAGGCTCCTACAATGAGCAGTTCTTC.

This clonotype has ten or more counts. This chain links TRBV20-1 with TRBJ2-1; 11 nucleotides line up with TRBD2. CDR3 length equals 14 residues. From germline, CDR1 is DFQATT and CDR2 SNEGSKA (reference sequence). Germline trimming cut 5 bases from V and 5 bases from J; bases unmatched to any gene: 5. The CDR3 loop is CSAYTSGGNNEQFF. CDR3 sequence (DNA): TGCAGTGCTTATACTAGCGGGGGTAACAATGAGCAGTTCTTC.